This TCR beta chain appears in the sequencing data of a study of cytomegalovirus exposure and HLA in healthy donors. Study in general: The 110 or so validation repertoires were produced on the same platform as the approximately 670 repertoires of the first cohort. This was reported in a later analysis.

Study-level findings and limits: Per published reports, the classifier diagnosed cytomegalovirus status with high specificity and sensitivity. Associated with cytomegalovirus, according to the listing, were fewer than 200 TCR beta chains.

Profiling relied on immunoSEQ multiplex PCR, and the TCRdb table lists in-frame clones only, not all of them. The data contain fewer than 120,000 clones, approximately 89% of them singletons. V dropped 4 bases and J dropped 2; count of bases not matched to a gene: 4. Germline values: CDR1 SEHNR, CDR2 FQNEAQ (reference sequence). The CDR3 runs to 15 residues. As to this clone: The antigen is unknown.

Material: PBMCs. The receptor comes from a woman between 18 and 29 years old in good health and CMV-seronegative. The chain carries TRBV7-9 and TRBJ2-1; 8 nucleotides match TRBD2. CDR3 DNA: TGTGCCAGCAGCTCCTTCGGGGGGGCCTACAATGAGCAGTTCTTC. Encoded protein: CASSSFGGAYNEQFF.